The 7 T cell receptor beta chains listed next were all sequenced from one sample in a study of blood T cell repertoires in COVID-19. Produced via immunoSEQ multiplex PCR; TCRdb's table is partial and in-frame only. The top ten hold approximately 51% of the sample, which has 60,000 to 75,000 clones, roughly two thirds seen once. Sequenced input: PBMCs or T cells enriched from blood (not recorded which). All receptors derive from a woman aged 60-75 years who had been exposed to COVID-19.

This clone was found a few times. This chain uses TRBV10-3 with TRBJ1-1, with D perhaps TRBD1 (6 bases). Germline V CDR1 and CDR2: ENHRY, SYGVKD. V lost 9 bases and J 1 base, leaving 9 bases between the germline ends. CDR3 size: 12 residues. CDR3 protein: CAMGAGNTEAFF. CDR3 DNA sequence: TGTGCCATGGGGGCGGGGAACACTGAAGCTTTCTTT.

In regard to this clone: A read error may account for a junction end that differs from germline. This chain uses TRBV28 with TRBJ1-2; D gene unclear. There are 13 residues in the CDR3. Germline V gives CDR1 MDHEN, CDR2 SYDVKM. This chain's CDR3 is CASTAAAKYGYTF. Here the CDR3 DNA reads TGTGCCAGCACCGCGGCGGCTAAGTATGGCTACACCTTC.

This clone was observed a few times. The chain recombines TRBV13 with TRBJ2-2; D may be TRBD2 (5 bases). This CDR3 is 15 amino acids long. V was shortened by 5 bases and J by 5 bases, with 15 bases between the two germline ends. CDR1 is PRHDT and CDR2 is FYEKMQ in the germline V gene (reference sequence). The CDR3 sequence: CASSPGVGGTGELFF. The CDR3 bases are TGTGCCAGCAGCCCCGGAGTAGGAGGAACCGGGGAGCTGTTTTTT.

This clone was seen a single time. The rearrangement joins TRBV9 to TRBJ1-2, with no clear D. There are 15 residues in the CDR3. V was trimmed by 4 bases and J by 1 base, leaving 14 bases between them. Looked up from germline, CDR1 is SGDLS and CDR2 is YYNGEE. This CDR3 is CASSPRGSVNYGYTF. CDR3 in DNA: TGTGCCAGCAGCCCTCGAGGGAGCGTTAACTATGGCTACACCTTC.

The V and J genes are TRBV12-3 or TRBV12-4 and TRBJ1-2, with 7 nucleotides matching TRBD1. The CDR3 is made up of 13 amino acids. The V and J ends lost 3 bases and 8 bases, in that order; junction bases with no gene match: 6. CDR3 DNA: TGTGCCAGCAGTTTTAGGGACAGAGGAGGCTACACCTTC. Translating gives CASSFRDRGGYTF.

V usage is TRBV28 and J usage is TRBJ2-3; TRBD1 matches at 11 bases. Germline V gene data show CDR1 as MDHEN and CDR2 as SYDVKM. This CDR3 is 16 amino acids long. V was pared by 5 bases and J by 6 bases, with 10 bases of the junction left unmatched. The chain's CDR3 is CASSTSWTGGRDTQYF. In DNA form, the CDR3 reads TGTGCCAGCAGTACCTCTTGGACAGGGGGCCGGGATACGCAGTATTTT.

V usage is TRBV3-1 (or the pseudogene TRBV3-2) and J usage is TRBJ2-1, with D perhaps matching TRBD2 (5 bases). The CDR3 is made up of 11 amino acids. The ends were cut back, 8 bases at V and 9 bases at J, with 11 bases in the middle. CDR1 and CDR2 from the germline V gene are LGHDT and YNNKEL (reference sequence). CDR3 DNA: TGTGCCAGCCGGGAAGCAGGTGAGCAGTTCTTC. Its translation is CASREAGEQFF.